This T cell receptor (beta chain) emerged from a study of T and B cells in COVID-19 patients. Study in general: Blood was sampled from COVID-19 patients who were either actively infected or recovered. Median age was about 30 years in the recovered cohort and 67 years in the active-infection cohort. Whole-study results and caveats: Active COVID-19 showed highly clonal TRB repertoires; recovery showed diversity and richness above healthy donors. No sequencing was yet done of CD4+, regulatory or CD8+ subsets, or of SARS-CoV-2-responsive or tetramer+ sorted cells.

TRB was amplified from about 250-500 ng of blood genomic DNA. Multiplex PCR with BIOMED2 TRB-A/B primer pools amplified TRB rearrangements. TCRdb fed the multiplex PCR reads into MiXCR, producing one record per CDR3 protein. The table records about 14,000 distinct CDR3 sequences, less than 35% of them present only once. The ends were cut back, 1 base at V and 10 bases at J, with 17 bases in the middle. The CDR3 is made up of 15 amino acids. Germline lookup yields CDR1 SGHVS and CDR2 FNYEAQ. Worth noting for this clonotype: Its antigen is still unknown.

This rearrangement joins TRBV7-6 to TRBJ2-1, with D possibly being TRBD1 or TRBD2 (6 bases each). The clonotype originates from a human donor who had recovered from COVID-19. The sample comprised blood. This chain's CDR3 is CASSLVPGVDREQFF. CDR3 DNA: TGTGCCAGCAGCTTAGTTCCGGGGGTTGACAGGGAGCAGTTCTTC.